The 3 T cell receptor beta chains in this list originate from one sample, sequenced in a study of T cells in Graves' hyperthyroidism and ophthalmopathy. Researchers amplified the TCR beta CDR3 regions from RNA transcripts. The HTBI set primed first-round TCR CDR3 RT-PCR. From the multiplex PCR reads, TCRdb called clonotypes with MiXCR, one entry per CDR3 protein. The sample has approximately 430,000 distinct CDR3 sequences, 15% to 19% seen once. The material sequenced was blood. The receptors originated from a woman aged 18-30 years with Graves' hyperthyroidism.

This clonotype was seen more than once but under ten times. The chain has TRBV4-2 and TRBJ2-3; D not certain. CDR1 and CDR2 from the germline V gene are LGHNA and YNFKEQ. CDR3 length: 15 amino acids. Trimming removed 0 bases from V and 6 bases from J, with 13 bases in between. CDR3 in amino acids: CASSQEYRAWDTQYF. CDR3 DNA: TGTGCCAGCAGCCAAGAGTATAGGGCCTGGGATACGCAGTATTTT.

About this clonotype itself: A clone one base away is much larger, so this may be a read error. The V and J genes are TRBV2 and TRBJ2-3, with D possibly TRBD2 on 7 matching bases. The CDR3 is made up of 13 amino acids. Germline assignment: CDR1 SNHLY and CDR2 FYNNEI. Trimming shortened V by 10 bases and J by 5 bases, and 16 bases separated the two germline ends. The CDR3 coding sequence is TGTGCCAACAGCGCGGGGGCCAAAGATACGCAGTATTTT. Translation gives CANSAGAKDTQYF. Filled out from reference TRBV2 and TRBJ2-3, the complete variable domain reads EPEVTQTPSHQVTQMGQEVILRCVPISNHLYFYWYRQILGQKVEFLVSFYNNEISEKSEIFDDQFSVERPDGSNFTLKIRSTKLEDSAMYFCANSAGAKDTQYFGPGTRLTVL.

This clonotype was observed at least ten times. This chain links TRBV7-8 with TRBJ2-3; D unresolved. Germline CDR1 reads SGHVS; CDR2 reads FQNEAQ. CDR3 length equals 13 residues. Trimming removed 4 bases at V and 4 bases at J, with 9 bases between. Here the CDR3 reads CASSWGFADTQYF. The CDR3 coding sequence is TGTGCCAGCAGCTGGGGATTCGCAGATACGCAGTATTTT.